This T cell receptor beta chain was captured in a study of blood T cell repertoires in COVID-19. Background on the study: PBMCs, B-cell-depleted T cells, or T cells provided the cDNA or gDNA that made up the material.

Per the original data handling: Estimates of nucleated cell counts were drawn from the amplification of reference gene primers. Clones were sequenced by immunoSEQ multiplex PCR, and TCRdb holds only the in-frame ones, with some missing. V and J calls and clone size follow that table, whereas D and trimming were derived from the DNA. The sample yields approximately 300,000 clones, around 90% seen once. A Seattle source enrolled patients during active infection and followed them longitudinally. The junction had 15 bases not matched to a gene; V was cut back by 0 bases and J by 4 bases. Germline V gives CDR1 LGHDT, CDR2 YNNKEL (reference sequence). CDR3 length equals 20 residues.

The chain joins TRBV3-1 (or the pseudogene TRBV3-2) to TRBJ2-1; TRBD2 aligns across 10 bases. The receptor was isolated from a woman in her 40s with COVID-19, enrolled during active disease. The sample comprised peripheral blood. CDR3 sequence: CASSQERGGAGGPGYNEQFF. The DNA for the CDR3 is TGTGCCAGCAGCCAAGAACGCGGGGGAGCGGGAGGGCCTGGATACAATGAGCAGTTCTTC.